A single T cell receptor (beta chain) is shown here with its context. The data were taken from a study of blood T cell repertoires in COVID-19. Germline CDR1 reads SGHTA; CDR2 reads FQGNSA. The germline V and J ends were trimmed by 1 base and 2 bases, with 10 bases remaining between them. The CDR3 is 15 amino acids. Authors' methods: Amplification of reference gene primers provided the estimated nucleated cell counts. Only in-frame clones appear in the TCRdb table, and some are missing; sequencing was by immunoSEQ multiplex PCR. V and J calls plus clone size are reproduced from that table; the DNA served to infer D and trimming. Of roughly 230,000 clones in the sample, around four fifths are singletons; the top ten hold roughly 6.4%.

This receptor was taken from a woman aged 55-70 years with active or convalescent COVID-19. J is TRBJ2-3 and V is TRBV7-2, with D possibly being TRBD2 (6 bases). Sequencing used peripheral blood. The CDR3 bases are TGTGCCAGCAGCTTAGTGCGGGGAGACACAGATACGCAGTATTTT. Protein sequence: CASSLVRGDTDTQYF.